The T cell receptor (beta chain) under discussion was sequenced for a study of T cell repertoires in cytomegalovirus infection. Study summary: HLA-B-restricted CMV epitopes that are well studied were used alongside recently identified HLA-C-restricted ones. Matching HLA type, along with CMV infection, was indicated by public TCR beta signatures.

General observations from the study: The ex vivo response was dominated by HLA-C-restricted CMV-specific TCR beta clonotypes. Individuals carrying CMV plus the relevant HLA were identified by cumulative frequency of public TCR beta families.

Each CDR3 protein is one row after TCRdb ran MiXCR on the reads. Here the sample spans under 500,000 distinct CDR3 sequences, more than 40% being singletons. CDR1 LGHNA and CDR2 YSLEER come from the germline V gene. The CDR3 has 20 residues. The V and J ends lost 2 bases and 0 bases respectively, with 25 bases between them. A few counts support this clonotype. What it binds is not known. V gene TRBV4-3 combines with J gene TRBJ1-1; the D is unclear. This sequence originates from a human donor in good health (CMV status not recorded). Some clones in this sample may be carry-over from other donors' samples. The sequenced sample was cultured PBMCs, obtained from culture after CMV antigen stimulation. CDR3 nucleotides: TGCGCCAGCAGCCAAACCCAAAGGACCCTAGGGAAGAGGGTGAACACTGAAGCTTTCTTT. Protein product: CASSQTQRTLGKRVNTEAFF.